This T cell receptor (beta chain) was identified in a study of post-analysis software for immune sequencing data. In its sample, this clonotype was seen a few times. The antigen is not known. The authors incorporated unique molecular identifiers into the TCR beta cDNA libraries. TCRdb analysed the PCR reads with MiXCR anew, one entry per CDR3 protein. The sample yields 380,000 or so distinct CDR3 sequences, roughly 35% seen once. Study-wide findings and caveats: Controls showed lower frequencies than patients for a handful of TRBV segments, and TRBV5-6, TRBV5-1 and TRBV20-1 were among these.

Germline V gene data show CDR1 as MNHEY and CDR2 as SVGAGI. The CDR3 has 13 residues. V was trimmed by 7 bases and J by 5 bases, leaving 14 bases between them. The sample consisted of blood. The chain employs TRBV6-5 and TRBJ1-2, with D unresolved. The origin of this receptor is a girl between 10 and 17 years old with multiple sclerosis. The CDR3 DNA reads TGTGCCAGCACCCGTGGCACAGCATATGGCTACACCTTC. Its translation is CASTRGTAYGYTF.